The T cell receptor beta chain under discussion was sequenced for a study of regulatory T cells in long-lasting Graves disease. Study at large: Graves' patients (newly diagnosed) had been on antithyroid drugs under 3 months. Findings and limits, study-wide: The TCR repertoire of persistent Graves' patients was less diverse than that of newly diagnosed ones.

Arm-PCR of CDR3 regions and iRepertoire HTBI primers were the basis on which TCR beta libraries were built. TCRdb recomputed calls from the multiplex PCR reads with MiXCR, one row per CDR3 protein. The sample carries roughly 420,000 distinct CDR3 sequences, around 15% recorded once. This sample's time point: newly diagnosed GD, antithyroid drugs for less than 3 months. PBMC RNA served as the TCR library source. The CDR3 is 16 amino acids. The V gene lost 2 bases and the J gene lost 6 bases, with 16 bases spanning the gap. Per the germline V gene, CDR1 is MNHEY and CDR2 is SVGEGT. This clonotype was counted only a few times. Antigen specificity is unknown. This sample also belongs to another study, concerning T cells in Graves' hyperthyroidism and ophthalmopathy. That source reports: The diagnoses drew upon clinical symptoms, serum thyroxine and TRAb, thyroid ultrasound and orbital computed tomography. Researchers ran a first-round RT-PCR on the TCR CDR3 using the HTBI primer set.

Sequenced here: peripheral blood mononuclear cells (PBMCs), sampled at new diagnosis, from a patient treated with antithyroid drugs. The V call is TRBV6-2 or TRBV6-3, the J call TRBJ2-2; the D gene could be TRBD1 or TRBD2 (5 bases each). The receptor comes from a woman aged 25 to 39 with Graves disease. The CDR3 DNA reads TGTGCCAGCAGTTACGGGGCACTTCTAGCCCCCGGGGAGCTGTTTTTT. This encodes CASSYGALLAPGELFF.